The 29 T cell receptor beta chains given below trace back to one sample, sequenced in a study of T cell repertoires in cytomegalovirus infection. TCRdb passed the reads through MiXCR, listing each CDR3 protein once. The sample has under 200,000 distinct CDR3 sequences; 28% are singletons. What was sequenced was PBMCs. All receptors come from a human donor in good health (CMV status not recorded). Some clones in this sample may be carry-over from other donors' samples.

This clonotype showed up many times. For the CDR3, the DNA is TGCGCCAGCAGTGAGTCGACAGCAAAACTGTTTTTT. It encodes CASSESTAKLFF. The chain recombines TRBV10-1 with TRBJ1-4; tentative D call: TRBD1 (5 bases). The length of the CDR3 is 12 residues. Germline CDR1 reads WNHNN; CDR2 reads SYGVQD (reference sequence). Trimming pared 0 bases from V and 10 bases from J, leaving 6 bases between.

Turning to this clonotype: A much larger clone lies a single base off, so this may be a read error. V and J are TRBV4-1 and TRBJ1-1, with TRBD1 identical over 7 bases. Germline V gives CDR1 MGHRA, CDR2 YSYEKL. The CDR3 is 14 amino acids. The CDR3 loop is CASTRQGRDTVAFF. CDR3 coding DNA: TGTGCCAGCACAAGACAGGGAAGAGACACTGTAGCTTTCTTT.

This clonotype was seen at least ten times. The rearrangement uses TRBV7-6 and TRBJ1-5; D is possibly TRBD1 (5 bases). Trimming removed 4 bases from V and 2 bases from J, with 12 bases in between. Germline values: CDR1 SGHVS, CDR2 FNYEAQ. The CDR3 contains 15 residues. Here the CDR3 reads CASSSTEGRNQPQHF. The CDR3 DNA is TGTGCCAGCAGCTCGACAGAGGGTCGCAATCAGCCCCAGCATTTT. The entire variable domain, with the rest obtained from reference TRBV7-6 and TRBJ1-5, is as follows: GAGVSQSPRYKVTKRGQDVALRCDPISGHVSLYWYRQALGQGPEFLTYFNYEAQQDKSGLPNDRFSAERPEGSISTLTIQRTEQRDSAMYRCASSSTEGRNQPQHFGDGTRLSIL.

CDR3 DNA: TGTGCCAGCAGTCCCGGGCCCGAAGAGACCCAGTACTTC. Translated, it gives CASSPGPEETQYF. The J gene is TRBJ2-5, the V gene TRBV7-3; D is undetermined. This CDR3 region has 13 residues. V lost 6 bases to trimming and J lost 3 bases, with 11 bases between them. From germline, CDR1 is SGHTA and CDR2 FQGTGA.

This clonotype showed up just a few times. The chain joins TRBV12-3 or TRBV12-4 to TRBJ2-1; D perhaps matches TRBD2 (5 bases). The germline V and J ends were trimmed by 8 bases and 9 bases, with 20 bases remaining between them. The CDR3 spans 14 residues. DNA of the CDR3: TGTGCCAGCGCCGGTGGGTTGCAGGCGGGTGAGCAGTTCTTC. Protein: CASAGGLQAGEQFF.

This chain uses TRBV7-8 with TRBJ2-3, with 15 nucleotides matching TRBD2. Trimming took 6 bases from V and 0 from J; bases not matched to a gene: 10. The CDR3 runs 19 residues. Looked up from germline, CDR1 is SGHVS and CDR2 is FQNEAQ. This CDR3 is CASRPPGLAGGPSTDTQYF. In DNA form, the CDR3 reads TGTGCCAGCAGACCTCCTGGACTAGCGGGGGGGCCCAGCACAGATACGCAGTATTTT.

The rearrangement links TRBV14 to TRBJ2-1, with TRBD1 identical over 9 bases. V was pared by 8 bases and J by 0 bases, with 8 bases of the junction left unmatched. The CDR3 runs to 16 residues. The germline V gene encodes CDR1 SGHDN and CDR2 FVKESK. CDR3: CASGPGQGGSYNEQFF. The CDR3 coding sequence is TGTGCCAGCGGCCCGGGACAGGGTGGCTCCTACAATGAGCAGTTCTTC. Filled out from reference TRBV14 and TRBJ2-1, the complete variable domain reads EAGVTQFPSHSVIEKGQTVTLRCDPISGHDNLYWYRRVMGKEIKFLLHFVKESKQDESGMPNNRFLAERTGGTYSTLKVQPAELEDSGVYFCASGPGQGGSYNEQFFGPGTRLTVL.

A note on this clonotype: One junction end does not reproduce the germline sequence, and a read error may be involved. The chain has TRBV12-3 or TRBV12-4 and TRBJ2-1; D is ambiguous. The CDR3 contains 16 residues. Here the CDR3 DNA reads TGTGCCCGCAGTTTAAGTCCTCGCGGCCTCTACAATGAGCAGTTCTTC. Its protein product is CARSLSPRGLYNEQFF.

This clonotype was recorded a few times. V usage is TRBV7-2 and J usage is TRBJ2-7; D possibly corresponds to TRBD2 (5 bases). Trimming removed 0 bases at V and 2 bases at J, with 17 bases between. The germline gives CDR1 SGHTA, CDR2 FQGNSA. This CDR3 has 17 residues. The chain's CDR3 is CASSLALRELNPYEQYF. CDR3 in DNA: TGTGCCAGCAGCTTAGCGCTGAGGGAATTAAACCCCTACGAGCAGTACTTC.

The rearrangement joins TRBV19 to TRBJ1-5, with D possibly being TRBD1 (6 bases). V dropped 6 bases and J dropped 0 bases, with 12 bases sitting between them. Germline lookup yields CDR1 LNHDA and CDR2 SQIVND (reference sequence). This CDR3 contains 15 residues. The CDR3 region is CASRKTGSSNQPQHF. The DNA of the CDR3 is TGTGCCAGTAGAAAAACAGGGAGTAGCAATCAGCCCCAGCATTTT.

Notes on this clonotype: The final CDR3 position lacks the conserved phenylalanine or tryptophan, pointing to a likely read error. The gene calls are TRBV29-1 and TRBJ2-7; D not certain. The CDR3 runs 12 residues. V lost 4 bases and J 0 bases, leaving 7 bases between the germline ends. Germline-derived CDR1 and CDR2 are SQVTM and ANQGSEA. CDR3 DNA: TGCAGCGTTGTTACCCCCTCCTACGAGCAGTACTCC. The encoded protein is CSVVTPSYEQYS.

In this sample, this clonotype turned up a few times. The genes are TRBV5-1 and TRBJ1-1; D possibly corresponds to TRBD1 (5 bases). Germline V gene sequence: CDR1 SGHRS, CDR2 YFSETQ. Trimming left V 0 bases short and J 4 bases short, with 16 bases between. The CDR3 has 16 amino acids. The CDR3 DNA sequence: TGCGCCAGCAGCTTGGTCCCCAGGGATGGGGGCACTGAAGCTTTCTTT. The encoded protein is CASSLVPRDGGTEAFF.

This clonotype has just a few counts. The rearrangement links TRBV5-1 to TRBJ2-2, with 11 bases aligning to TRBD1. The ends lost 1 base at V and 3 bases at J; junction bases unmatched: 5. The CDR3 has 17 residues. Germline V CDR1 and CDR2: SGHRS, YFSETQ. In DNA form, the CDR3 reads TGCGCCAGCAGCTTGAGGACAGGGGGCGCGGACACCGGGGAGCTGTTTTTT. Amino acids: CASSLRTGGADTGELFF.

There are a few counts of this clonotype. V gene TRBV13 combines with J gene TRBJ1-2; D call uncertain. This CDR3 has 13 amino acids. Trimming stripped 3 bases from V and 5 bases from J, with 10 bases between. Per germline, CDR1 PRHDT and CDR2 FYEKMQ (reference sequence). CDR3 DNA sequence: TGTGCCAGCAGCTTCAGGCGAGAGTATGGCTACACCTTC. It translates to CASSFRREYGYTF.

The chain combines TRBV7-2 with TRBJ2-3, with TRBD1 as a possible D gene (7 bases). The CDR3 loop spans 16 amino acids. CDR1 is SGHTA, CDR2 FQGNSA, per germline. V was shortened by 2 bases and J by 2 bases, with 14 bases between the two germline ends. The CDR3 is CASSLSQGGSTDTQYF. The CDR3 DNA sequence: TGTGCCAGCAGCTTAAGCCAGGGGGGATCCACAGATACGCAGTATTTT.

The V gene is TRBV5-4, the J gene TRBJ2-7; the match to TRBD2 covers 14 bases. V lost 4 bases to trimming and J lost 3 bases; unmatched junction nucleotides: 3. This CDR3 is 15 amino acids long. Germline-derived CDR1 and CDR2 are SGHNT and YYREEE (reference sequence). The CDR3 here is CASSGGTSGGYEQYF. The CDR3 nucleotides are TGTGCCAGCAGCGGTGGGACTAGCGGGGGCTACGAGCAGTACTTC.

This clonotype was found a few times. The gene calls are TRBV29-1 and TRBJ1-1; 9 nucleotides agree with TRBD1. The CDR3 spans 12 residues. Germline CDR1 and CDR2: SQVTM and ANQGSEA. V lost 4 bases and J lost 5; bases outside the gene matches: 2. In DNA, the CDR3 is TGCAGCGTTGGACAGGGGGATACTGAAGCTTTCTTT. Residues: CSVGQGDTEAFF.

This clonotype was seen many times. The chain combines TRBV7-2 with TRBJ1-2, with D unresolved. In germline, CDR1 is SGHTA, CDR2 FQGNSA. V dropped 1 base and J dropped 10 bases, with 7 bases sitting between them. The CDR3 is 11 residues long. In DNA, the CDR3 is TGTGCCAGCAGCTTAGGGGCAGCCTACACCTTC. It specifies CASSLGAAYTF.

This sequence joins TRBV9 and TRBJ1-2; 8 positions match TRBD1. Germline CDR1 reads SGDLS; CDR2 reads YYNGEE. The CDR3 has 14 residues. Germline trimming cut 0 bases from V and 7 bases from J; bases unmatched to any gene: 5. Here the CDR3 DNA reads TGTGCCAGCAGCGTAGCCCGGACAGGGACTGGCTACACCTTC. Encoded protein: CASSVARTGTGYTF.

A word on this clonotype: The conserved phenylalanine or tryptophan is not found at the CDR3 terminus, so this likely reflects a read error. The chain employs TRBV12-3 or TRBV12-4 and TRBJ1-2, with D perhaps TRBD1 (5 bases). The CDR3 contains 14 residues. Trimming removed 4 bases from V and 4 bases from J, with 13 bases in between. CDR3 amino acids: CASSYGEGRYGYTL. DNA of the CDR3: TGTGCCAGCAGTTATGGGGAGGGACGCTATGGCTACACCCTC.

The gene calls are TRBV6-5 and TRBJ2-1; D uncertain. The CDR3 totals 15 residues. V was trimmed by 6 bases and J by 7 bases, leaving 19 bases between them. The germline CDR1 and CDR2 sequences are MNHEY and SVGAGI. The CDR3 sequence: CASSPPPMRDNEQFF. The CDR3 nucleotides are TGTGCCAGCAGCCCTCCCCCAATGAGAGATAATGAGCAGTTCTTC.

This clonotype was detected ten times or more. DNA of the CDR3: TGCAGCGGTTACGGTGGAAACACCATATATTTT. Its protein product is CSGYGGNTIYF. This chain connects TRBV29-1 to TRBJ1-3, with D hard to call. This CDR3 region has 11 residues. Germline-derived CDR1 and CDR2 are SQVTM and ANQGSEA. V dropped 7 bases and J dropped 3 bases, with 7 bases sitting between them.

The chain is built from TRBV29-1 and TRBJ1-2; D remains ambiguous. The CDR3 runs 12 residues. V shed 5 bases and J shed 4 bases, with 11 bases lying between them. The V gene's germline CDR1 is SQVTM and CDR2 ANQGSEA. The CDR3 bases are TGCAGCGTTAGACACGGTCGCTATGGCTACACCTTC. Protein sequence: CSVRHGRYGYTF. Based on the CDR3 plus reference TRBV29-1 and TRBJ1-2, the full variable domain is SAVISQKPSRDICQRGTSLTIQCQVDSQVTMMFWYRQQPGQSLTLIATANQGSEATYESGFVIDKFPISRPNLTFSTLTVSNMSPEDSSIYLCSVRHGRYGYTFGSGTRLTVV.

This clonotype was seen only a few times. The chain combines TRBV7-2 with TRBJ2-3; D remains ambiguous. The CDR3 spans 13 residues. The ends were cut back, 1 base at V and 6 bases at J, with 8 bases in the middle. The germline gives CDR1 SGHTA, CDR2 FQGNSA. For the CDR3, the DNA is TGTGCCAGCAGCTTAGGAAGCCACGATACGCAGTATTTT. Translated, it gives CASSLGSHDTQYF.

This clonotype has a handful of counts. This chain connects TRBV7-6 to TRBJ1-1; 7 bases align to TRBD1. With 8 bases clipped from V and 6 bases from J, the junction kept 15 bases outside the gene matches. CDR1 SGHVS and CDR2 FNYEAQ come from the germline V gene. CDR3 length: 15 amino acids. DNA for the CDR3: TGTGCCAGCGGTCTACAGGGGTTAGGTCAATCTGAAGCTTTCTTT. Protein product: CASGLQGLGQSEAFF.

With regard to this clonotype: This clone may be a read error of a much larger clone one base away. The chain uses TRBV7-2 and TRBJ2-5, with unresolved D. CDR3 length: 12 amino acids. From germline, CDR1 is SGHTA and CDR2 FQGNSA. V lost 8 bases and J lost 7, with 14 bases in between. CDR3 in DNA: TGTGCCAGCTGCATACCAGCAGGGACCCAGTACTTC. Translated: CASCIPAGTQYF.

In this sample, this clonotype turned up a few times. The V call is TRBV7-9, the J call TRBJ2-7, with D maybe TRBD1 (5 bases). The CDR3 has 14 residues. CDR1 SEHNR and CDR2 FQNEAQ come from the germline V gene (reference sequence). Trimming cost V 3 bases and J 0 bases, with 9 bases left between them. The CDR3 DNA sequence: TGTGCCAGCAGCTTTGGGGCAGTCTCCTACGAGCAGTACTTC. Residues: CASSFGAVSYEQYF.

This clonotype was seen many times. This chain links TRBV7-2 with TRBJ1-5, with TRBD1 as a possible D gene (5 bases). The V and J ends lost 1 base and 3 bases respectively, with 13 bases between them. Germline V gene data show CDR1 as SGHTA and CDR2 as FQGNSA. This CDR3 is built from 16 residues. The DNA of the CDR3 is TGTGCCAGCAGCTTAGGGAGTTCAGGGATCAATCAGCCCCAGCATTTT. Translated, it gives CASSLGSSGINQPQHF.

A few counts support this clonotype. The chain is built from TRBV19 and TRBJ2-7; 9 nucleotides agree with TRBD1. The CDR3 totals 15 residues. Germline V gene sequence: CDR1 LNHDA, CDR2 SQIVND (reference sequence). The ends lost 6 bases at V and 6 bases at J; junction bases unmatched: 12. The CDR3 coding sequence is TGTGCCAGTAGGTTCCACGGGGACAGGGATGGCGAGCAGTACTTC. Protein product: CASRFHGDRDGEQYF.